The clone carrying this TCR beta chain was detected only a few times. Its specificity is unknown. V lost 5 bases, J lost 2 bases, and 11 bases lay in between. The CDR3 has 14 amino acids. Using constant-segment primers, 5'RACE produced TCR alpha and TCR beta cDNA libraries carrying sample barcodes and UMIs. TCRdb re-analysed the 5' RACE reads in MiXCR, keeping a single row per CDR3 protein. The sample has approximately 100,000 distinct CDR3 sequences, around 10% seen once. These data belong to a study of T-cell memory formation after mild COVID-19. Overall study: Largely, TCR clusters stayed within a single donor. The study, taken as a whole, reports: Balance between CD4 and CD8 was seen in clones contracting day 15 to 85, and a CD4+ lean was seen in later expanders. Clonal second-wave expansions that peaked on day 37 had unconfirmed SARS-CoV-2 specificity.

The sequence was collected from a man aged 18-30 years who had mild COVID-19 (a few samples of this study predate the infection). Cell type and time point are not known. Sequences were obtained from PBMCs or a T cell subset sorted from them (not recorded which). The chain couples TRBV12-3 or TRBV12-4 to TRBJ2-3, with D possibly being TRBD1 (5 bases). The CDR3 loop reads CASSPTDLTDTQYF. As DNA, the CDR3 is TGTGCCAGCAGTCCGACAGACCTCACAGATACGCAGTATTTT.